The clone carrying this TCR beta chain was observed many times. This sample stems from a study of regulatory T cells in long-lasting Graves disease. Time point reported: newly diagnosed GD, antithyroid drugs for less than 3 months. Generation of the TCR library employed RNA extracted from PBMCs. According to the study, TCR beta libraries were built with iRepertoire HTBI primers and CDR3-region Arm-PCR. As handled by the study authors: Analysis of the samples identified 50 to 65 TRBV and roughly 15 TRBJ segments. MiXCR, applied by TCRdb to the multiplex PCR reads, yields one record per CDR3 protein. TCRdb, not the original authors, processed these V and J calls. The profile shows approximately 560,000 distinct CDR3 sequences, 15% to 20% of them singletons. These same data were also listed under a study on T cells in Graves' hyperthyroidism and ophthalmopathy.

The TCR was taken from a man aged 18-30 years with Graves disease. Sequenced material: peripheral blood mononuclear cells (PBMCs), taken at new diagnosis, from a patient treated with antithyroid drugs.

The CDR3 here is CASSYIGGNRNTEAFF. CDR3 coding DNA: TGTGCCAGCAGTTACATCGGGGGAAATCGGAACACTGAAGCTTTCTTT. The chain joins TRBV6-5 to TRBJ1-1, with a tentative D call TRBD1 (5 bases). Trimming removed 2 bases at V and 1 base at J, with 14 bases between. This CDR3 is built from 16 residues. CDR1 MNHEY and CDR2 SVGAGI come from the germline V gene.